The 32 T cell receptor beta chains below were found in one sample sequenced in a study of T-cell reconstitution after alpha-beta-depleted transplantation in children. Unique molecular identifiers were incorporated into the prepared TCRbeta library. TCRdb re-analysed the PCR reads in MiXCR, keeping a single row per CDR3 protein. The repertoire holds around 380,000 distinct CDR3 sequences, 11% seen once, with 4.5% to 6.5% in the top ten. The starting material was PBMCs from the stem cell graft donor, obtained from the stem cell graft. Receptors originate from a human donor who donated a stem cell graft to a child with acute myeloid leukemia.

The chain is built from TRBV5-1 and TRBJ2-7; TRBD2 aligns across 7 bases. The CDR3 extends over 15 amino acids. In germline, CDR1 is SGHRS, CDR2 YFSETQ. V lost 0 bases, J lost 2 bases, and 5 bases stayed unmatched. The CDR3 region is CASSLAGSGTYEQYF. The CDR3 region has the DNA TGCGCCAGCAGCTTGGCCGGAAGCGGGACCTACGAGCAGTACTTC.

V usage is TRBV9 and J usage is TRBJ2-5; D tentatively fits TRBD1 or TRBD2 (5 bases each). Trimming removed 0 bases at V and 5 bases at J, with 14 bases between. The CDR3 has 15 residues. Germline V lookup: CDR1 SGDLS, CDR2 YYNGEE. CDR3: CASSVDTGGSETQYF. As DNA, the CDR3 is TGTGCCAGCAGCGTAGATACAGGAGGATCGGAGACCCAGTACTTC.

This clonotype was seen ten or more times. The V and J genes are TRBV12-3 or TRBV12-4 and TRBJ2-4, with D uncertain. This CDR3 region has 13 residues. The germline V and J ends were trimmed by 5 bases and 7 bases, with 12 bases remaining between them. In nucleotides, the CDR3 is TGTGCCAGCAGTGTCGCCAAAGGGAACATTCAGTACTTC. It is translated as CASSVAKGNIQYF.

The rearrangement joins TRBV29-1 to TRBJ2-1; D is possibly TRBD2 (7 bases). The CDR3 runs to 12 residues. Per germline, CDR1 SQVTM and CDR2 ANQGSEA. Deletions cut 6 bases from V and 6 bases from J, with 12 bases between. The chain's CDR3 is CSVGRGANEQFF. The CDR3 DNA follows: TGCAGCGTCGGACGGGGGGCCAATGAGCAGTTCTTC.

This clonotype was detected a few times. This chain connects TRBV4-2 to TRBJ2-3; 13 nucleotides agree with TRBD2. With 0 bases clipped from V and 2 bases from J, the junction kept 8 bases outside the gene matches. Germline V gene sequence: CDR1 LGHNA, CDR2 YNFKEQ. The CDR3 runs 19 residues. CDR3 sequence: CASSQEGGLAGDFTDTQYF. CDR3 nucleotide sequence: TGTGCCAGCAGCCAAGAAGGAGGACTAGCGGGGGATTTCACAGATACGCAGTATTTT.

The chain employs TRBV10-3 and TRBJ2-5; D gene uncertain. V was cut by 0 bases and J by 2 bases, with 7 bases left in between. CDR1 and CDR2 from the germline V gene are ENHRY and SYGVKD. CDR3 length: 14 residues. The CDR3 coding sequence is TGTGCCATCAGTGAGTCGTCCAGACAAGAGACCCAGTACTTC. Translation gives CAISESSRQETQYF.

The table lists this clonotype with many counts. V and J are TRBV29-1 and TRBJ2-7; 8 nucleotides align to TRBD1. The CDR3 is 11 residues long. Per germline, CDR1 SQVTM and CDR2 ANQGSEA. The junction had 4 bases not matched to a gene; V was cut back by 7 bases and J by 5 bases. CDR3 amino acids: CSGGTGHEQYF. CDR3 DNA sequence: TGCAGCGGCGGGACAGGCCACGAGCAGTACTTC.

V is TRBV13 and J is TRBJ2-7, with TRBD1 identical over 9 bases. This CDR3 spans 15 amino acids. Trimming removed 3 bases from V and 1 base from J; junction bases left unmatched: 4. Germline V lookup: CDR1 PRHDT, CDR2 FYEKMQ (reference sequence). This CDR3 reads CASSLEGQGSYEQYF. The CDR3 DNA sequence: TGTGCCAGCAGCTTGGAGGGACAGGGTTCCTACGAGCAGTACTTC.

This clonotype has just a few counts. V gene TRBV5-1 combines with J gene TRBJ2-3, with D possibly matching TRBD2 (5 bases). The CDR3 loop spans 15 amino acids. Between the trimmed V and J ends, which lost 4 bases and 6 bases, there was a span of 18 bases. The germline V gene has CDR1 SGHRS and CDR2 YFSETQ. The CDR3 bases are TGCGCCAGCAGCCACGGGGAATCAGGCGGGGATACGCAGTATTTT. This sequence encodes CASSHGESGGDTQYF.

A few counts support this clonotype. The chain recombines TRBV7-6 with TRBJ2-7; 8 bases are shared with TRBD2. The CDR3 loop spans 15 amino acids. Trimming removed 0 bases from V and 3 bases from J; junction bases left unmatched: 4. Germline-derived CDR1 and CDR2 are SGHVS and FNYEAQ. The CDR3 sequence is CASSLAPGGGYEQYF. Written as DNA, the CDR3 is TGTGCCAGCAGCTTAGCTCCGGGGGGGGGCTACGAGCAGTACTTC.

The chain has TRBV12-3 or TRBV12-4 and TRBJ2-3; perhaps D is TRBD1 or TRBD2 (6 bases each). This CDR3 has 16 amino acids. V dropped 2 bases and J dropped 5 bases, with 17 bases sitting between them. CDR3 loop: CASSLLGAREQDTQYF. CDR3 sequence (DNA): TGTGCCAGCAGTTTACTGGGGGCGCGGGAACAAGATACGCAGTATTTT.

V is TRBV6-5 and J is TRBJ1-1; D gene ambiguous. This CDR3 region has 15 residues. From germline, CDR1 is MNHEY and CDR2 SVGAGI. Trimming left V 0 bases short and J 3 bases short, with 11 bases between. As DNA, the CDR3 is TGTGCCAGCAGTTACTCGGCGGCCGGGGACACTGAAGCTTTCTTT. Translation gives CASSYSAAGDTEAFF.

The chain uses TRBV29-1 and TRBJ2-7; D might be TRBD2 (5 bases). The V gene's germline CDR1 is SQVTM and CDR2 ANQGSEA. Trimming took off 1 base at V and 1 base at J, with 17 bases between the two ends. The CDR3 sequence is 16 residues long. This CDR3 is CSVEAWGSEFSYEQYF. CDR3 in DNA: TGCAGCGTTGAAGCCTGGGGTAGCGAATTTTCCTACGAGCAGTACTTC.

The gene calls are TRBV4-1 and TRBJ1-5, with D maybe TRBD1 (6 bases). The length of the CDR3 is 15 residues. The germline V gene encodes CDR1 MGHRA and CDR2 YSYEKL. V lost 0 bases to trimming and J lost 9 bases, with 15 bases between them. CDR3 sequence: CASSQEWGAGRPQHF. DNA for the CDR3: TGCGCCAGCAGCCAAGAATGGGGGGCCGGCAGGCCCCAGCATTTT.

This clonotype was seen only a few times. The chain has TRBV29-1 and TRBJ1-2; D call uncertain. In germline, CDR1 is SQVTM, CDR2 ANQGSEA. Trimming pared 6 bases from V and 4 bases from J, leaving 15 bases between. This CDR3 has 13 amino acids. In DNA, the CDR3 is TGCAGCGTGAGAGAGGCCAGCAGCTATGGCTACACCTTC. This gives the protein CSVREASSYGYTF.

J is TRBJ2-7 and V is TRBV7-2; D is ambiguous. The CDR3 length is 15 residues. The germline V and J ends were trimmed by 3 bases and 3 bases, with 15 bases remaining between them. In germline, CDR1 is SGHTA, CDR2 FQGNSA. DNA of the CDR3: TGTGCCAGCAGCTTTGGACCGACCCCTGGCTACGAGCAGTACTTC. It encodes CASSFGPTPGYEQYF. Together with reference TRBV7-2 and TRBJ2-7, the CDR3 gives the full variable domain: GAGVSQSPSNKVTEKGKDVELRCDPISGHTALYWYRQSLGQGLEFLIYFQGNSAPDKSGLPSDRFSAERTGGSVSTLTIQRTQQEDSAVYLCASSFGPTPGYEQYFGPGTRLTVT.

J is TRBJ1-2 and V is TRBV4-1; 9 nucleotides match TRBD1. Germline loops: CDR1 MGHRA, CDR2 YSYEKL. Trimming took 5 bases from V and 2 from J; bases not matched to a gene: 3. This CDR3 is built from 14 residues. CDR3 protein: CASSTGTGNYGYTF. As DNA, the CDR3 is TGCGCCAGCAGCACCGGGACAGGGAACTATGGCTACACCTTC.

The rearrangement joins TRBV20-1 to TRBJ2-1; 8 positions match TRBD1. CDR3 length: 16 amino acids. Germline-derived CDR1 and CDR2 are DFQATT and SNEGSKA (reference sequence). Germline trimming cut 6 bases from V and 8 bases from J; bases unmatched to any gene: 18. In nucleotides, the CDR3 is TGCAGTGCCAGGGACAGGATAGTATCGTTTTTCGATGAGCAGTTCTTC. Translating gives CSARDRIVSFFDEQFF.

The chain uses TRBV9 and TRBJ2-2; TRBD1 matches at 7 bases. Trimming removed 3 bases from V and 0 bases from J; junction bases left unmatched: 2. CDR1 SGDLS and CDR2 YYNGEE come from the germline V gene. There are 15 residues in the CDR3. The CDR3 loop reads CASSGDRANTGELFF. As DNA, the CDR3 is TGTGCCAGCAGCGGCGACAGGGCGAACACCGGGGAGCTGTTTTTT.

This chain connects TRBV18 to TRBJ2-1; 11 bases map to TRBD2. The CDR3 contains 17 residues. Trimming took 3 bases from V and 6 from J; bases not matched to a gene: 10. Germline values: CDR1 KGHSH, CDR2 LQKENI. CDR3 coding DNA: TGTGCCAGCTCACCCGCGCCCCTAGCGGGAGGTCGCAATGAGCAGTTCTTC. This codes for CASSPAPLAGGRNEQFF.

This clonotype was seen a handful of times. This rearrangement joins TRBV20-1 to TRBJ2-2; possibly TRBD1 or TRBD2 for D (5 bases each). There are 14 residues in the CDR3. Germline values: CDR1 DFQATT, CDR2 SNEGSKA (reference sequence). V lost 6 bases and J 6 bases, leaving 17 bases between the germline ends. CDR3 in amino acids: CSARDFGASGELFF. The CDR3 nucleotides read TGCAGTGCCCGAGACTTCGGGGCCTCCGGGGAGCTGTTTTTT.

Of note for this clonotype: Since a much larger clone is just one base distant, this may be a read error. CDR3 sequence reads: CASSVSTRGGPGELFF. CDR3 coding DNA: TGTGCCAGCAGCGTGTCGACACGTGGTGGTCCCGGGGAGCTGTTTTTT. The chain has TRBV9 and TRBJ2-2; D remains ambiguous. The CDR3 length is 16 residues. Deletions cut 2 bases from V and 6 bases from J, with 17 bases between. The V gene's germline CDR1 is SGDLS and CDR2 YYNGEE.

This clonotype was counted between two and nine times. The V gene is TRBV7-9, the J gene TRBJ2-5; D is possibly TRBD2 (6 bases). Per germline, CDR1 SEHNR and CDR2 FQNEAQ (reference sequence). CDR3 size: 15 residues. V dropped 5 bases and J dropped 3 bases, with 16 bases sitting between them. The CDR3: CASSTTLAVEETQYF. CDR3 bases: TGTGCCAGCAGCACAACATTAGCGGTCGAAGAGACCCAGTACTTC.

This clonotype was seen many times. At one end, the junction sequence differs from germline, possibly due to a read error. The genes are TRBV7-3 and TRBJ2-6, with 8 bases lining up with TRBD1. CDR3 length: 15 residues. Germline V CDR1 and CDR2: SGHTA, FQGTGA. DNA of the CDR3: TGTGCCAGCAGCTTGGGACAGGCCGGGGCCAACGGCCTGACTTTC. Translation: CASSLGQAGANGLTF.

This clonotype showed up just a few times. The chain employs TRBV4-2 and TRBJ2-4; D not certain. The CDR3 covers 16 residues. V dropped 2 bases and J dropped 1 base, with 12 bases sitting between them. Germline lookup yields CDR1 LGHNA and CDR2 YNFKEQ. The CDR3 DNA reads as TGTGCCAGCAGCCAATACGGAAGCCTCGCCAAAAACATTCAGTACTTC. Protein: CASSQYGSLAKNIQYF.

This clonotype occurred many times. This rearrangement joins TRBV5-1 to TRBJ1-1, with D unresolved. Per the germline V gene, CDR1 is SGHRS and CDR2 is YFSETQ. This CDR3 region has 14 residues. V was cut by 0 bases and J by 4 bases, with 10 bases left in between. The CDR3 reads CASSLGPASTEAFF. The CDR3 coding sequence is TGCGCCAGCAGCTTGGGACCGGCAAGCACTGAAGCTTTCTTT.

This clonotype showed up just a few times. J is TRBJ2-7 and V is TRBV5-5, with a weak D call TRBD1 (6 bases). The germline V gene has CDR1 SGHKS and CDR2 YYEKEE (reference sequence). V dropped 0 bases and J dropped 2 bases, with 9 bases sitting between them. The CDR3 has 14 residues. CDR3 loop: CASSLAGHPYEQYV. As DNA, the CDR3 is TGTGCCAGCAGCTTGGCGGGACACCCCTACGAGCAGTACGTC.

This clonotype was seen at least ten times. The V call is TRBV20-1, the J call TRBJ2-1; D possibly corresponds to TRBD2 (6 bases). The CDR3 is 12 amino acids. Trimming removed 4 bases from V and 7 bases from J, with 11 bases in between. The V gene's germline CDR1 is DFQATT and CDR2 SNEGSKA (reference sequence). The CDR3 DNA sequence: TGCAGTGCTATATCCGGGACTAATGAGCAGTTCTTC. This encodes CSAISGTNEQFF.

This clonotype was seen ten or more times. V gene TRBV27 combines with J gene TRBJ1-1; D is possibly TRBD1 (6 bases). Germline V lookup: CDR1 MNHEY, CDR2 SMNVEV (reference sequence). The CDR3 is made up of 12 amino acids. Deletions cut 6 bases from V and 4 bases from J, with 9 bases between. CDR3 in amino acids: CASRGGGTEAFF. Written as DNA, the CDR3 is TGTGCCAGCAGGGGAGGGGGCACTGAAGCTTTCTTT.

In this sample, this clonotype turned up a few times. The chain couples TRBV9 to TRBJ2-2; no clear D. From germline, CDR1 is SGDLS and CDR2 YYNGEE. Trimming took 4 bases from V and 0 from J, leaving 7 bases between them. The CDR3 loop spans 14 amino acids. The CDR3 here is CASSPRSNTGELFF. The CDR3 region has the DNA TGTGCCAGCAGCCCCCGATCGAACACCGGGGAGCTGTTTTTT.

The chain couples TRBV5-4 to TRBJ2-5, with a tentative D call TRBD1 (5 bases). V lost 4 bases and J lost 5, with 15 bases in between. The CDR3 sequence is 14 residues long. Germline V lookup: CDR1 SGHNT, CDR2 YYREEE (reference sequence). CDR3 sequence: CASSPKTPGETQYF. The CDR3 nucleotides are TGTGCCAGCAGCCCGAAGACTCCAGGGGAGACCCAGTACTTC.

The rearrangement links TRBV12-3 or TRBV12-4 to TRBJ2-2; 13 nucleotides align to TRBD2. The V segment lost 7 bases and the J segment 5 bases; nucleotides outside the gene matches: 4. The CDR3 has 15 residues. The CDR3 DNA follows: TGTGCCAGCACTCTGACTAGCGGGAGGACCGGGGAGCTGTTTTTT. This encodes CASTLTSGRTGELFF.